This TCR beta chain was profiled in a study of blood T cell repertoires in COVID-19 (dated by TCRdb to 2018 to 2020). For the wider study: Samples covering the acute and convalescent phases of COVID-19 were provided by collaborators in the United States, Italy and Spain. The prospective study material was composed of cDNA or gDNA derived from T cells, B-cell-depleted T cells, or PBMCs. Subjects who had been exposed to COVID-19, were actively infected with it, or had recovered from it provided the deeply sampled blood TCRbeta repertoires that made up the dataset. A freely available public database, intended as a resource for researchers studying the immune response to SARS-CoV-2, is where the repertoires were released. Samples were obtained from the ongoing ImmuneRACE study (first 160 participants) and from some 1,300 subjects provided by 6 global collaborators. Sample metadata almost always included a de-identified subject ID, COVID-19 status, age in years and sex. Where available, HLA class I and class II types were obtained from metadata supplied by the sample provider rather than from assay-based typing.

Participants in the prospective study were aged 18 to 89 years, lived in under 30 United States geographic areas, and enrolled through a virtual design. To assign participants to cohorts, the prospective study relied on clinical history that participants themselves reported in a screening survey and a study questionnaire. For ImmuneRACE Cohort 3, a participant was defined as recovered based on two consecutive negative NP/OP PCR tests, clearance by a healthcare professional, or resolution of symptoms. Mobile phlebotomists in the prospective study collected whole blood, serum and a nasopharyngeal or oropharyngeal swab from every participant. Additional blood draws and questionnaires over an approximately two-month period could optionally be provided by prospective study participants. Before DNA extraction, blood samples from the prospective study were shipped at room temperature or frozen. V loses 5 bases, J loses 5 bases, and the germline ends lie 15 bases apart. CDR1 and CDR2 were assigned from the germline V gene (reference sequence) as LNHDA and SQIVND. Its CDR3 holds 14 amino acids, cysteine through phenylalanine. The CDR3 DNA has 42 bases and is translated from base 1.

With regard to this clone: Which antigen it targets is not known. The sample holds no much larger clone one base away, and base qualities are not on file.

TCRbeta CDR3 regions were amplified from genomic DNA by means of the immunoSEQ Assay, a bias-controlled multiplex PCR. The authors processed their data as follows. The number of nucleated cells in each sample was estimated from the amplification of reference gene primers within the assay. To quantify the absolute abundance of each unique TCRbeta CDR3 rearrangement, sequence reads were collapsed and filtered. For each sample, productive Simpson clonality was calculated by taking the square root of Simpson's diversity index across productive rearrangements. Held by TCRdb, this immuneACCESS table contains in-frame sequences only and omits some clones. Under half of the omission traces to an unresolved V gene where checked; the cause of the rest is unknown. D and trimming were read from the DNA, whereas the V and J calls and clone size are those reported in that table. The sample table shows around 250,000 clones, and about 80% are seen once. Of the sample, 15% is held by the ten largest clones.

Overall study results and their limits: Clinical and demographic metadata were provided uncurated, with the amount varying by source and participant.

This receptor was identified in a man aged 35 to 55 who had recovered from COVID-19. Sequencing used PBMCs or T cells enriched from blood (not recorded which). This chain joins TRBV19 to TRBJ1-1; the D gene is perhaps TRBD1, on 5 matching bases. The nucleotides read TGTGCCAGTAGTCTTAGGCGCTCAGGGACTGAAGCTTTCTTT. This gives the protein CASSLRRSGTEAFF. With the rest looked up from the reference TRBV19 and TRBJ1-1 genes rather than sequenced, the full variable domain is DGGITQSPKYLFRKEGQNVTLSCEQNLNHDAMYWYRQDPGQGLRLIYYSQIVNDFQKGDIAEGYSVSREKKESFPLTVTSAQKNPTAFYLCASSLRRSGTEAFFGQGTRLTVV.